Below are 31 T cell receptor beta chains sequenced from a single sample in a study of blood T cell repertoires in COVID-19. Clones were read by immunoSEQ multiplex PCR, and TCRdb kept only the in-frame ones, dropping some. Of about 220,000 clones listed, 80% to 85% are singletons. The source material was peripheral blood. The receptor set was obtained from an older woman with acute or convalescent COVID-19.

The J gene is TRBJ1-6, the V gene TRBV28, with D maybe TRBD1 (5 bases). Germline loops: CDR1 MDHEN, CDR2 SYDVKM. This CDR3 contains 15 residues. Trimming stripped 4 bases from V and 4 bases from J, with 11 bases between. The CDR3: CASSYRKNYNSPLHF. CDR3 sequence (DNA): TGTGCCAGCAGTTACAGGAAAAATTATAATTCACCCCTCCACTTT.

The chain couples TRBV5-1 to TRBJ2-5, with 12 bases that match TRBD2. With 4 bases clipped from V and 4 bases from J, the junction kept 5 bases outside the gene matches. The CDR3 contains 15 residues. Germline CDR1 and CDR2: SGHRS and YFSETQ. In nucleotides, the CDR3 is TGCGCCAGCAGCCAGGGACTAGCGGGCGGAGAGACCCAGTACTTC. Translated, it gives CASSQGLAGGETQYF.

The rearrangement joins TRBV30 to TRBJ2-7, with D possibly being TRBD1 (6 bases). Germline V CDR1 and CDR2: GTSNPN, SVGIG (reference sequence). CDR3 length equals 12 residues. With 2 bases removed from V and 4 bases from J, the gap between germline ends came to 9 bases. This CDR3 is CAWSPGQYEQYF. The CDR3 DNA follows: TGTGCCTGGAGTCCTGGACAGTACGAGCAGTACTTC.

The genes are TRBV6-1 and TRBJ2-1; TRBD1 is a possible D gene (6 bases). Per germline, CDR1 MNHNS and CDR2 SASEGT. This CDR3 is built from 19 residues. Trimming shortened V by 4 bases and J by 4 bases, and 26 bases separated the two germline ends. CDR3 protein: CASSVQGISRGREYNEQFF. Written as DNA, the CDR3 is TGTGCCAGCAGTGTACAGGGAATTTCCAGGGGACGGGAATACAATGAGCAGTTCTTC.

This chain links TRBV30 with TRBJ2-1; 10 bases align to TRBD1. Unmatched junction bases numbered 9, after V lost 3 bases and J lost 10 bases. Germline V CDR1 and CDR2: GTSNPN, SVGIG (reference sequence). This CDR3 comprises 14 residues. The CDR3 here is CAWSRTGGTREQFF. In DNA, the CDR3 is TGTGCCTGGAGCCGGACAGGGGGGACGCGCGAGCAGTTCTTC.

CDR3 coding DNA: TGCAGCGCTAGGGACAGCCGGAACTATGGCTACACCTTC. This gives the protein CSARDSRNYGYTF. The chain recombines TRBV29-1 with TRBJ1-2; TRBD1 aligns across 7 bases. The trim removed 7 bases at V and 2 bases at J, leaving 7 bases unmatched. Per germline, CDR1 SQVTM and CDR2 ANQGSEA. This CDR3 comprises 13 residues.

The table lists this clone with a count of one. CDR3 nucleotide sequence: TGTGCCAGCAGTTTCACAGACTATGGCTACACCTTC. Translated, it gives CASSFTDYGYTF. The genes are TRBV25-1 and TRBJ1-2, with D unresolved. This CDR3 has 12 residues. Deletions cut 5 bases from V and 3 bases from J, with 7 bases between. Germline CDR1 reads MGHDK; CDR2 reads SYGVNS.

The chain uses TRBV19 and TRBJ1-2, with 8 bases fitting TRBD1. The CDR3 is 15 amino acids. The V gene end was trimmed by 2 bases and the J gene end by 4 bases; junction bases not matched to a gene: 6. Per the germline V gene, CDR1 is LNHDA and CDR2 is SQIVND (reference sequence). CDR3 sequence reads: CASSIKADRGYGYTF. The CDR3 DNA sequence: TGTGCCAGTAGTATAAAAGCCGACAGGGGCTATGGCTACACCTTC. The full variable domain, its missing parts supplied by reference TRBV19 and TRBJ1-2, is DGGITQSPKYLFRKEGQNVTLSCEQNLNHDAMYWYRQDPGQGLRLIYYSQIVNDFQKGDIAEGYSVSREKKESFPLTVTSAQKNPTAFYLCASSIKADRGYGYTFGSGTRLTVV.

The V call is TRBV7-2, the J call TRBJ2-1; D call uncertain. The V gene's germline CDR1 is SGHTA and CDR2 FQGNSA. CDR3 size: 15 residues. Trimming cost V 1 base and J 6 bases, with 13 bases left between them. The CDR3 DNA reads TGTGCCAGCAGCTTAGATGCCAGGTGGGCCAATGAGCAGTTCTTC. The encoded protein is CASSLDARWANEQFF.

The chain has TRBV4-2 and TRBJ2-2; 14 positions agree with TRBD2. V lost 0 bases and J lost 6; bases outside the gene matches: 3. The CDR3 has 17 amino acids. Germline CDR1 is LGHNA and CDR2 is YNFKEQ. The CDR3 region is CASSQETSGGAPGELFF. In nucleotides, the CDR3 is TGTGCCAGCAGCCAAGAGACTAGCGGGGGGGCCCCCGGGGAGCTGTTTTTT.

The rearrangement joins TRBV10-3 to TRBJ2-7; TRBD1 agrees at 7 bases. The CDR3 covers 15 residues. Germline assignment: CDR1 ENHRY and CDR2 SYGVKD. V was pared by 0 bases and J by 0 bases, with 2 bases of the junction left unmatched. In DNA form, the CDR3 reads TGTGCCATCAGTGAGTCCCCAGGGGGCTCCTACGAGCAGTACTTC. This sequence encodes CAISESPGGSYEQYF.

The CDR3 nucleotides are TGCGCCAGCAGACCCAGGGACACAGATACGCAGTATTTT. This translates into CASRPRDTDTQYF. The chain uses TRBV4-1 and TRBJ2-3, with D maybe TRBD1 (5 bases). V was clipped by 6 bases and J by 2 bases, with 9 bases between them. The germline V gene has CDR1 MGHRA and CDR2 YSYEKL. The CDR3 is 13 residues long.

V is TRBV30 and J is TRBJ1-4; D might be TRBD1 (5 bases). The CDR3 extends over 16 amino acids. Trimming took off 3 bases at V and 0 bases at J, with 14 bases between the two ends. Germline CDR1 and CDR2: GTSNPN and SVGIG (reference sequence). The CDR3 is CAWSKWGSATNEKLFF. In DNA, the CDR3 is TGTGCCTGGAGCAAATGGGGCAGCGCAACTAATGAAAAACTGTTTTTT.

CDR3 bases: TGTGCCAGCAGCCCACCGGGGAGCCACGAGCAGTACTTC. As protein: CASSPPGSHEQYF. The chain is built from TRBV7-9 and TRBJ2-7; D perhaps matches TRBD2 (5 bases). This CDR3 is 13 amino acids long. Per the germline V gene, CDR1 is SEHNR and CDR2 is FQNEAQ (reference sequence). The V end lost 5 bases, the J end lost 5 bases, and 13 bases lay between the germline ends.

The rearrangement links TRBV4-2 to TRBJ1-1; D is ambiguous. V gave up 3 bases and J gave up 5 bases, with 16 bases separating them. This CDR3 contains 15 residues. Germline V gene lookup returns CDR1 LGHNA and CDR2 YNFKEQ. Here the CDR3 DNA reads TGTGCCAGCAGCCACCCCGGAAGGGAGGGAACTGAAGCTTTCTTT. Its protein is CASSHPGREGTEAFF.

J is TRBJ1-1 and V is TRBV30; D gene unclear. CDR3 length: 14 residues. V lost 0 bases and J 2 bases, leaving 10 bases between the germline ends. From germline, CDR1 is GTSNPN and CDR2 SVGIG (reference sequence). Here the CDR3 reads CAWSVWGVNTEAFF. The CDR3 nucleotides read TGTGCCTGGAGTGTGTGGGGAGTAAACACTGAAGCTTTCTTT. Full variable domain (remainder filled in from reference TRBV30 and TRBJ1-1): SQTIHQWPATLVQPVGSPLSLECTVEGTSNPNLYWYRQAAGRGLQLLFYSVGIGQISSEVPQNLSASRPQDRQFILSSKKLLLSDSGFYLCAWSVWGVNTEAFFGQGTRLTVV.

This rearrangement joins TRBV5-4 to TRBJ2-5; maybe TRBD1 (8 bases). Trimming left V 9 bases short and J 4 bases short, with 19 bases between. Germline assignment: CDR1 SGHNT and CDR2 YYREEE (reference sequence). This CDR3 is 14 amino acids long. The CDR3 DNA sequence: TGTGCCACGTCTTACAGGGGGGGTTTAGAGACCCAGTACTTC. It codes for CATSYRGGLETQYF.

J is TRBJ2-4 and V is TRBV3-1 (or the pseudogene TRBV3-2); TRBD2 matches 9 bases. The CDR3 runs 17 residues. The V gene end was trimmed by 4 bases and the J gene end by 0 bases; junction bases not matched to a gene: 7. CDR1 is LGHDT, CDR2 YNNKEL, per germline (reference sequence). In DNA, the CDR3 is TGTGCCAGCAGCCGCTTAAGCGGGGGGCTAGCCAAAAACATTCAGTACTTC. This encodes CASSRLSGGLAKNIQYF.

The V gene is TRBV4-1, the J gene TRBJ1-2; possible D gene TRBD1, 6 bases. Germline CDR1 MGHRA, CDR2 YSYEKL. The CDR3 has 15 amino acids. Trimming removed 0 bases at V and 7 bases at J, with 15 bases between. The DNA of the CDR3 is TGCGCCAGCAGCCAAGAAGGCGGGGGGCGACTTGGCTACACCTTC. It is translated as CASSQEGGGRLGYTF.

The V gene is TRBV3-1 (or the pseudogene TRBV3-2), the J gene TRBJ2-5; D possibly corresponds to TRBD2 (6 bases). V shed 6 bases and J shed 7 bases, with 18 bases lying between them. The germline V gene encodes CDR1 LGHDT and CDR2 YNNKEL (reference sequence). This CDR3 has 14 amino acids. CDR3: CASRPRRDHGTQYF. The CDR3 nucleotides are TGTGCCAGCAGGCCCAGGAGGGATCACGGGACCCAGTACTTC.

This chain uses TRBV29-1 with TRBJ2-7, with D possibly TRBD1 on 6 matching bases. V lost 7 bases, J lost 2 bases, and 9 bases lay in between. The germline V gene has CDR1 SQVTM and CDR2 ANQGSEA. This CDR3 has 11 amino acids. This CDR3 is CSAGQTYEQYF. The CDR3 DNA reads TGCAGCGCTGGACAGACCTACGAGCAGTACTTC.

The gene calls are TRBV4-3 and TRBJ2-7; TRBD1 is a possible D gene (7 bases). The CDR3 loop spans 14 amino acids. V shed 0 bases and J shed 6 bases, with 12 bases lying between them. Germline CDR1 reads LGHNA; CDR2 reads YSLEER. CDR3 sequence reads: CASSQDRGATEQYF. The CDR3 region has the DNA TGCGCCAGCAGCCAAGACAGGGGGGCTACCGAGCAGTACTTC.

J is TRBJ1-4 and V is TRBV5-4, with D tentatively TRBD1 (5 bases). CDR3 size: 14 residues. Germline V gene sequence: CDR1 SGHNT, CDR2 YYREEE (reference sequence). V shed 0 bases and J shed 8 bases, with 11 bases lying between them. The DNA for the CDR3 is TGTGCCAGCAGCTTGGACAGGACGGACGAAAAACTGTTTTTT. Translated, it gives CASSLDRTDEKLFF.

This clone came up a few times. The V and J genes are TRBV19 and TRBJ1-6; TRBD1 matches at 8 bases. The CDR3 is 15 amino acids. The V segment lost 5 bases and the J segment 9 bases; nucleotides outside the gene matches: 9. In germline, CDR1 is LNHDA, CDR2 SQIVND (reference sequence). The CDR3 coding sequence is TGTGCCAGTAGTCACCCGGGACAGGTGGGTTCACCCCTCCACTTT. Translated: CASSHPGQVGSPLHF.

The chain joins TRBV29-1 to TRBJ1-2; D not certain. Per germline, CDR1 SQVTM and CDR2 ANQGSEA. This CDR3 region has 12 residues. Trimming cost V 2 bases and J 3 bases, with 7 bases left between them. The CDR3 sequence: CSVEKGDYGYTF. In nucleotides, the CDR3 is TGCAGCGTTGAAAAAGGAGACTATGGCTACACCTTC.

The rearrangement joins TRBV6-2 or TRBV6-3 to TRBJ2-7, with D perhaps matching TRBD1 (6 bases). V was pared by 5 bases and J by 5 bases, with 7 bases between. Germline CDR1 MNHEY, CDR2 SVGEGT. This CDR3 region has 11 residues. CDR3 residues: CASSRDNEQYF. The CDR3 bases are TGTGCCAGCAGTCGGGACAACGAGCAGTACTTC.

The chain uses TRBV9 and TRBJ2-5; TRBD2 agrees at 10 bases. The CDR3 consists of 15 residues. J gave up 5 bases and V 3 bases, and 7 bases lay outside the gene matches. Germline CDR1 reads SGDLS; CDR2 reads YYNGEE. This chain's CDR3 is CASSAPSGGLETQYF. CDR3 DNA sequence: TGTGCCAGCAGCGCCCCTAGCGGGGGCCTGGAGACCCAGTACTTC.

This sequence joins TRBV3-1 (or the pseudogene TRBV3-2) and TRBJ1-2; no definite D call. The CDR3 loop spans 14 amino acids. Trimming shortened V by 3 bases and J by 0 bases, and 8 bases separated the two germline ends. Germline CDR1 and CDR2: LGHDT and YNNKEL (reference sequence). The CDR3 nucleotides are TGTGCCAGCAGCCACGACGGAGCTAACTATGGCTACACCTTC. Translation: CASSHDGANYGYTF.

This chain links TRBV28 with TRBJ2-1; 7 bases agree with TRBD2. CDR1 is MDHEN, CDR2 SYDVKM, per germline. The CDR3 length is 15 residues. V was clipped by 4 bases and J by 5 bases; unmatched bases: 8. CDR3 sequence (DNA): TGTGCCAGCAGTTCCCCCTCGGGGGGACACAATGAGCAGTTCTTC. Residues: CASSSPSGGHNEQFF.

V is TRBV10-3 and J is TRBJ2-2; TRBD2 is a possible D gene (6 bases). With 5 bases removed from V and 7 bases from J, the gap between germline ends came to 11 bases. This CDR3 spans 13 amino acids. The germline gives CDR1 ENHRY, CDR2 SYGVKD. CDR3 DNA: TGTGCCATCAGTTTACTAGCCGTCGGGGAGCTGTTTTTT. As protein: CAISLLAVGELFF.

CDR3 nucleotides: TGCAGTGCTAGTTTACTAACTAATGAAAAACTGTTTTTT. It yields the protein CSASLLTNEKLFF. The gene calls are TRBV20-1 and TRBJ1-4, with no clear D. Trimming shortened V by 3 bases and J by 1 base, and 6 bases separated the two germline ends. The CDR3 is made up of 13 amino acids. Germline V gene sequence: CDR1 DFQATT, CDR2 SNEGSKA (reference sequence).